The present T cell receptor (beta chain) was sequenced within a study of control samples from healthy donors and cancer patients. Germline V gene lookup returns CDR1 SGHVS and CDR2 FQNEAQ. Trimming removed 5 bases from V and 0 bases from J; junction bases left unmatched: 5. This CDR3 has 17 amino acids. Measured with immunoSEQ multiplex PCR; TCRdb has only the in-frame clones, and not every one. The sample has 140,000 or so clones; roughly 94% are singletons. This sequence joins TRBV7-8 and TRBJ2-6; 9 bases are a match to TRBD1. Sample: PBMCs. The clonotype originates from a man aged 55 to 70 with colorectal cancer. Here the CDR3 reads CASSPGTGTSGANVLTF. DNA of the CDR3: TGTGCCAGCAGCCCCGGGACAGGGACCTCTGGGGCCAACGTCCTGACTTTC.